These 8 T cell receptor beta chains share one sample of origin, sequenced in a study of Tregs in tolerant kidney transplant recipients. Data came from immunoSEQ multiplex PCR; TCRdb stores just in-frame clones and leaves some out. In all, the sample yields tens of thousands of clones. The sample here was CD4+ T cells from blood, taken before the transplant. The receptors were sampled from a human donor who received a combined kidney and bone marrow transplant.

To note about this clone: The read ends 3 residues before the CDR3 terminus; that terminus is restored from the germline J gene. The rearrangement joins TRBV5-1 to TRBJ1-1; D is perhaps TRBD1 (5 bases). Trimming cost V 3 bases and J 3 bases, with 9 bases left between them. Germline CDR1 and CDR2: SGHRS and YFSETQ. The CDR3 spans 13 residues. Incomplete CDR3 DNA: TGCGCCAGCAGCTGGGGAGGGGACACTGAA. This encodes CASSWGGDTE. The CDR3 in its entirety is CASSWGGDTEAFF.

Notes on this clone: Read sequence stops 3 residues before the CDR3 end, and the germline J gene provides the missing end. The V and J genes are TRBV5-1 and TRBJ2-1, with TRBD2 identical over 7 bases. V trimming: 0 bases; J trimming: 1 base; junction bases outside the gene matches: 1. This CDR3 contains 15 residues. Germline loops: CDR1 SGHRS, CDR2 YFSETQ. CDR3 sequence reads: CASSLGGGSYNEQFF. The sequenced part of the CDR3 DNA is TGCGCCAGCAGCTTGGGCGGGGGTTCCTACAATGAG. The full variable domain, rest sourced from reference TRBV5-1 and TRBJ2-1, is KAGVTQTPRYLIKTRGQQVTLSCSPISGHRSVSWYQQTPGQGLQFLFEYFSETQRNKGNFPGRFSGRQFSNSRSEMNVSTLELGDSALYLCASSLGGGSYNEQFFGPGTRLTVL.

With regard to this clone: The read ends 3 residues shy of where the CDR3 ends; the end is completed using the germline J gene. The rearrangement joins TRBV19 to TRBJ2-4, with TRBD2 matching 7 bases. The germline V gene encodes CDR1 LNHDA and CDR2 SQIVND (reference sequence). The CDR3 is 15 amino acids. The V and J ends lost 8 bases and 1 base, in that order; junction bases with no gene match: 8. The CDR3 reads CASENGGEAKNIQYF. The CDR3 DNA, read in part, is TGTGCCAGTGAAAATGGGGGGGAGGCCAAAAACATT.

CDR3 DNA, as far as it was read: TGTGCCAGCCACCGGGGACTTCTGAACACCGGGGAG. It codes for CASHRGLLNTGE. The whole CDR3 sequence is CASHRGLLNTGELFF. V is TRBV19 and J is TRBJ2-2; D possibly corresponds to TRBD2 (6 bases). The read terminates 3 residues before the CDR3 end, so the remaining end is supplied by the germline J gene. Looked up from germline, CDR1 is LNHDA and CDR2 is SQIVND (reference sequence). The CDR3 extends over 15 amino acids. The V end lost 9 bases, the J end lost 1 base, and 15 bases lay between the germline ends.

Partial CDR3 DNA: TGTGCCAGCAGCCTGGGACTAGCGGGGGGCACAGATACG. Its protein is CASSLGLAGGTDT. The whole CDR3 region reads CASSLGLAGGTDTQYF. The chain joins TRBV2 to TRBJ2-3, with 14 bases identical to TRBD2. The CDR3 goes on 3 residues after the read ends, and that part is filled in from the germline J gene. V trimming: 6 bases; J trimming: 1 base; junction bases outside the gene matches: 3. This CDR3 comprises 16 residues. CDR1 is SNHLY, CDR2 FYNNEI, per germline.

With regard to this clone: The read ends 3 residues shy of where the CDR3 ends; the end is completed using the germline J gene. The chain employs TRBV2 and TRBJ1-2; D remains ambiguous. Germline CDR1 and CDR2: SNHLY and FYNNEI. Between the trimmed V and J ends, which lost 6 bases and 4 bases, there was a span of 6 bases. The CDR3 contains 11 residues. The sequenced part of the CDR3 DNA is TGTGCCAGCAGCAGGATCTATGGC. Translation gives CASSRIYG. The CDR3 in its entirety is CASSRIYGYTF.

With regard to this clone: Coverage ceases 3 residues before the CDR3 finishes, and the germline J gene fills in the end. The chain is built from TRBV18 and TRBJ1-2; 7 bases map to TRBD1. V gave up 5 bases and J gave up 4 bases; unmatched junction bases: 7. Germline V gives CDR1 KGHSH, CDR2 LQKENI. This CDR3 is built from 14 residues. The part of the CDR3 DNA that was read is TGTGCCAGCTCATCTCTCGAGGGGGCCTATGGC. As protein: CASSSLEGAYG. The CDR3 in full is CASSSLEGAYGYTF. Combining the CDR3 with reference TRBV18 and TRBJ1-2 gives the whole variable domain NAGVMQNPRHLVRRRGQEARLRCSPMKGHSHVYWYRQLPEEGLKFMVYLQKENIIDESGMPKERFSAEFPKEGPSILRIQQVVRGDSAAYFCASSSLEGAYGYTFGSGTRLTVV.

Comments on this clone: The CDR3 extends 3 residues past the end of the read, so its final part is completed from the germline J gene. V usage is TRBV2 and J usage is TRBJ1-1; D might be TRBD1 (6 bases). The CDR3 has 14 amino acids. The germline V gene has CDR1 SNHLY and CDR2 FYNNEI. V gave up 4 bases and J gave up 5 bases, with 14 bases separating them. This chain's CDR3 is CASSAGGSETEAFF. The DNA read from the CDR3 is TGTGCCAGCAGTGCGGGGGGCTCGGAAACTGAA. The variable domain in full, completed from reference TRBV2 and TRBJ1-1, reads EPEVTQTPSHQVTQMGQEVILRCVPISNHLYFYWYRQILGQKVEFLVSFYNNEISEKSEIFDDQFSVERPDGSNFTLKIRSTKLEDSAMYFCASSAGGSETEAFFGQGTRLTVV.